The rows below give T cell receptor beta chains drawn from one sample of a study of beta chain features in type 1 diabetes. Data came from immunoSEQ multiplex PCR; TCRdb stores just in-frame clones and leaves some out. This sample yields roughly 250,000 clones, of which roughly 22% are seen a single time; 0.028% belongs to the top ten. Sequenced material: naive CD4+ T cells from blood. These receptor sequences come from a woman aged 40 to 50 with type 1 diabetes. Both conserved end residues are part of each CDR3. The order of the fields is V gene, D gene, J gene, clone size, CDR3 DNA, CDR3 protein. A D gene is named only where the DNA matches it firmly. Expanded clones are given a class, and other clones once, few, many or no size at all.

>TRBV5-1|TRBD1|TRBJ2-5|.
TGCGCCAGCGTAGTTGGGACAGGCCAAGAGACCCAGTACTTC
CASVVGTGQETQYF
>TRBV15|.|TRBJ2-1|few
TGTGCCACCAGCAGAGATGGTCAACGGAATGAGCAGTTCTTC
CATSRDGQRNEQFF
>TRBV5-1|.|TRBJ1-4|few
TGCGCCAGCAGCTTGGCCGGCGGTAATGAAAAACTGTTTTTT
CASSLAGGNEKLFF
>TRBV29-1|TRBD1|TRBJ1-2|.
TGCAGCGTCCAAGGACAGGGCTGGAACTATGGCTACACCTTC
CSVQGQGWNYGYTF
>TRBV20-1|.|TRBJ1-2|.
TGCAGTAAGACAGTGACCTATGGCTACACCTTC
CSKTVTYGYTF
>TRBV6-5|TRBD1|TRBJ1-1|.
TGTGCCAGCAGTTACTCGGACAGGGTCAAAGCTTTCTTT
CASSYSDRVKAFF
>TRBV25-1|TRBD1|TRBJ2-4|few
TGTGCCAGCCAGGGGGCGGGGCTAAACTACTTC
CASQGAGLNYF
>TRBV6-6|TRBD2|TRBJ2-2|few
TGTGCCAGCTCTATTGGCGGGGGGGTTAACACCGGGGAGCTGTTTTTT
CASSIGGGVNTGELFF
>TRBV9|TRBD1|TRBJ1-1|.
TGTGCCAGCAGCGGGATCGGGACAGCAAACACTGAAGCTTTCTTT
CASSGIGTANTEAFF
>TRBV28|.|TRBJ2-7|few
TGTGCCAGCAGTCTCCTCTACGAGCAGTACTTC
CASSLLYEQYF
>TRBV15|TRBD2|TRBJ2-1|.
TGTGCCACCAGCAGAGAGTGGGGACTAGCGGGTTCCTACAATGAGCAGTTCTTC
CATSREWGLAGSYNEQFF
>TRBV9|TRBD2|TRBJ2-3|.
TGTGCCAGCAGCGCTAGCGGGGGGTTCACAGATACGCAGTATTTT
CASSASGGFTDTQYF
>TRBV30|TRBD2|TRBJ2-2|.
TGTGCCTGGGGTGGGACTAGAAACACCGGGGAGCTGTTTTTT
CAWGGTRNTGELFF
>TRBV9|TRBD2|TRBJ2-1|few
TGTGCCAGCAGCGTATGGCTAGCGGGAGCGAATGAGCAGTTCTTC
CASSVWLAGANEQFF
>TRBV5-1|.|TRBJ1-2|few
TGCGCCAGCAGCTTGTTTAACTCTGATGGCTACACCTTC
CASSLFNSDGYTF
>TRBV5-1|.|TRBJ1-1|.
TGCGCCAGCAGCCATGACAGGAACACTGAAGCTTTCTTT
CASSHDRNTEAFF
>TRBV29-1|TRBD2|TRBJ2-4|few
TGCAGCGTTGAGGGGACTAGCGGGAGGGCCCACATTCAGTACTTC
CSVEGTSGRAHIQYF
>TRBV4-1|TRBD2|TRBJ2-7|.
TGCGCCAGCAGCCAGCGGACTAGCGGGAACTACGAGCAGTACTTC
CASSQRTSGNYEQYF
>TRBV5-1|.|TRBJ2-7|.
TGCGCCAGCAGCCGAGTGACAGGGACTGTTCCCTACGAGCAGTACTTC
CASSRVTGTVPYEQYF
>TRBV30|.|TRBJ1-1|few
TGTGCCTTCACAGGGAATTGGGCCACTGAAGCTTTCTTT
CAFTGNWATEAFF
>TRBV7-9|TRBD1|TRBJ1-1|.
TGTGCCGCGAGAGACAGGGAGAACACTGAAGCTTTCTTT
CAARDRENTEAFF
>TRBV4-3|.|TRBJ1-1|.
TGCGCCAGCAGCCAAGGGACGCCAGGGGACACTGAAGCTTTCTTT
CASSQGTPGDTEAFF
>TRBV7-6|TRBD2|TRBJ2-5|.
TGTGCCAGCAGCTTACCCGGGGGAGGGTGGGAGACCCAGTACTTC
CASSLPGGGWETQYF
>TRBV13|.|TRBJ2-2|.
TGTGCCAGCAGCTTCGGACAAACCGGGGAGCTGTTTTTT
CASSFGQTGELFF
>TRBV7-9|.|TRBJ2-7|few
TGTGCCAGCAGCTCTCCGGGAGCCTACGAGCAGTACTTC
CASSSPGAYEQYF
>TRBV9|TRBD1|TRBJ2-5|few
TGTGCCAGCAACCCGGGACAGCAGGGGGAGACCCAGTACTTC
CASNPGQQGETQYF
>TRBV21-1|.|TRBJ2-1|.
TGTGCCATCCTCGACAGATACAATGAGCAGTTCTTC
CAILDRYNEQFF
>TRBV28|TRBD2|TRBJ2-5|.
TGTGCCAGCAGACCGGGGGGTCAACAAGAGACCCAGTACTTC
CASRPGGQQETQYF
>TRBV6-5|TRBD2|TRBJ2-7|.
TGTGCCAGTTGGACTAGCTTCCCCTACGAGCAGTACTTC
CASWTSFPYEQYF